These 29 T cell receptor beta chains came from one sample sequenced in a study of T cell responses to AZD1222 COVID-19 vaccine. Libraries were prepared by immunoSEQ multiplex PCR; TCRdb keeps only in-frame clonotypes and omits some of them. The data show about 81,000 clones, 80% to 90% seen once. The sample consisted of peripheral blood, taken 28 days after the second AZD1222 dose. Receptors originate from an adult who received the AZD1222 COVID-19 vaccine.

This chain uses TRBV6-5 with TRBJ2-5, with TRBD1 identical over 8 bases. Germline V gene sequence: CDR1 MNHEY, CDR2 SVGAGI. Losses at the gene ends were 5 bases for V and 3 bases for J; bases not matched to a gene: 8. The CDR3 sequence is 15 residues long. The CDR3 loop reads CASSPGQGGEETQYF. CDR3 DNA sequence: TGTGCCAGCAGTCCCGGACAGGGTGGGGAAGAGACCCAGTACTTC.

J is TRBJ1-4 and V is TRBV19; D possibly corresponds to TRBD1 (5 bases). V lost 3 bases, J lost 3 bases, and 11 bases lay in between. CDR1 is LNHDA and CDR2 is SQIVND in the germline V gene (reference sequence). CDR3 length: 15 amino acids. CDR3 nucleotides: TGTGCCAGTAGTATCGCTGGGGGACCTAATGAAAAACTGTTTTTT. This codes for CASSIAGGPNEKLFF.

This clone has more than one count but fewer than ten. J is TRBJ1-5 and V is TRBV6-2 or TRBV6-3; 7 bases are a match to TRBD1. The CDR3 runs 14 residues. Trimming cost V 6 bases and J 0 bases; bases outside gene matches: 2. Germline assignment: CDR1 MNHEY and CDR2 SVGEGT. The CDR3 DNA reads TGTGCCAGCAGCTCAGGGGGTAGCAATCAGCCCCAGCATTTT. It translates to CASSSGGSNQPQHF.

The chain has TRBV12-3 or TRBV12-4 and TRBJ1-6; D may be TRBD1 (5 bases). Between the trimmed V and J ends, which lost 4 bases and 14 bases, there was a span of 12 bases. There are 12 residues in the CDR3. The CDR3 region is CASSSDLGALHF. The CDR3 DNA is TGTGCCAGCAGTTCGGACCTAGGGGCCCTCCACTTT.

The chain carries TRBV7-8 and TRBJ1-6, with TRBD1 matching over 11 bases. With V trimmed by 4 bases and J by 8 bases, 1 base remained unmatched. This CDR3 is 14 amino acids long. Germline V gene lookup returns CDR1 SGHVS and CDR2 FQNEAQ. In DNA, the CDR3 is TGTGCCAGCAGCTGGACAGGGGGCGATTCACCCCTCCACTTT. Encoded protein: CASSWTGGDSPLHF. The variable domain in full, with the rest retrieved from reference TRBV7-8 and TRBJ1-6, is GAGVSQSPRYKVAKRGQDVALRCDPISGHVSLFWYQQALGQGPEFLTYFQNEAQLDKSGLPSDRFFAERPEGSVSTLKIQRTQQEDSAVYLCASSWTGGDSPLHFGNGTRLTVT.

The rearrangement uses TRBV28 and TRBJ2-7; 7 bases match TRBD2. With V trimmed by 2 bases and J by 0 bases, 1 base remained unmatched. Germline CDR1 and CDR2: MDHEN and SYDVKM. The CDR3 contains 14 residues. This CDR3 is CASSLAGDSYEQYF. The CDR3 nucleotides are TGTGCCAGCAGTTTAGCGGGGGACTCCTACGAGCAGTACTTC.

The gene calls are TRBV11-2 and TRBJ2-2, with 9 bases lining up with TRBD1. J lost 6 bases, V lost 2 bases, and 4 bases had no gene match. The CDR3 contains 15 residues. The germline gives CDR1 SGHAT, CDR2 FQNNGV. The CDR3 DNA follows: TGTGCCAGCAGCTTAACAGGGGGCTCCGCCGGGGAGCTGTTTTTT. Its protein product is CASSLTGGSAGELFF.

V is TRBV28 and J is TRBJ1-3, with D hard to call. This CDR3 comprises 13 residues. Per the germline V gene, CDR1 is MDHEN and CDR2 is SYDVKM. V lost 10 bases and J lost 4, with 14 bases in between. CDR3 residues: CATDRQQGNTIYF. CDR3 nucleotides: TGTGCCACCGACCGCCAGCAGGGAAACACCATATATTTT.

This clone showed up just once. V gene TRBV30 combines with J gene TRBJ2-7; D is undetermined. V was cut by 5 bases and J by 0 bases, with 11 bases left in between. The CDR3 contains 13 residues. CDR1 and CDR2 from the germline V gene are GTSNPN and SVGIG (reference sequence). The CDR3 region has the DNA TGTGCCTGGGCCCCGTTGAGCTCCTACGAGCAGTACTTC. It yields the protein CAWAPLSSYEQYF.

V and J are TRBV5-1 and TRBJ1-1; D is uncertain. The V end was cut by 1 base, the J end by 1 base, with 11 bases between. CDR1 and CDR2 from the germline V gene are SGHRS and YFSETQ. There are 15 residues in the CDR3. CDR3 nucleotide sequence: TGCGCCAGCAGCTTGTCATTCGAACGGAACACTGAAGCTTTCTTT. Translated, it gives CASSLSFERNTEAFF.

The chain combines TRBV28 with TRBJ1-5; no reliable D call. The CDR3 runs to 12 residues. Deletions cut 1 base from V and 7 bases from J, with 5 bases between. Germline assignment: CDR1 MDHEN and CDR2 SYDVKM. CDR3 nucleotides: TGTGCCAGCAGTTTATCGGGGCAGCCCCAGCATTTT. Translation: CASSLSGQPQHF.

This clone was counted only a few times. The genes are TRBV7-3 and TRBJ2-7; no clear D gene. V was cut by 3 bases and J by 0 bases, with 9 bases left in between. The germline CDR1 and CDR2 sequences are SGHTA and FQGTGA. CDR3 length: 14 amino acids. The CDR3 nucleotides read TGTGCCAGCAGCTTCCAGCCCAGCTCCTACGAGCAGTACTTC. Protein: CASSFQPSSYEQYF. The whole variable domain, remainder taken from reference TRBV7-3 and TRBJ2-7, is GAGVSQTPSNKVTEKGKYVELRCDPISGHTALYWYRQSLGQGPEFLIYFQGTGAADDSGLPNDRFFAVRPEGSVSTLKIQRTERGDSAVYLCASSFQPSSYEQYFGPGTRLTVT.

This clone has only a few counts. CDR3 sequence reads: CASSLGGSYEQYF. The CDR3 region has the DNA TGTGCCAGCAGCTTAGGCGGTTCCTACGAGCAGTACTTC. This chain links TRBV11-1 with TRBJ2-7; D is unclear. V dropped 1 base and J dropped 1 base, with 5 bases sitting between them. Per germline, CDR1 SGHAT and CDR2 FQDESV (reference sequence). The CDR3 runs 13 residues.

This clone was seen only a few times. V and J are TRBV6-5 and TRBJ2-3, with 12 bases matching TRBD2. The CDR3 has 15 amino acids. From germline, CDR1 is MNHEY and CDR2 SVGAGI. The J segment lost 3 bases and the V segment lost 5 bases, leaving 3 bases of the junction unmatched. The DNA of the CDR3 is TGTGCCAGCAGTCGACTAGCGGGGGAAACAGATACGCAGTATTTT. Protein product: CASSRLAGETDTQYF.

J is TRBJ1-3 and V is TRBV30; 8 bases line up with TRBD1. Germline CDR1 GTSNPN, CDR2 SVGIG (reference sequence). CDR3 size: 14 residues. J lost 5 bases, V lost 1 base, and 4 bases had no gene match. The CDR3 region has the DNA TGTGCCTGGAGTGGGGCAGGGGGCCGAAACACCATATATTTT. This gives the protein CAWSGAGGRNTIYF. Combining the CDR3 with reference TRBV30 and TRBJ1-3 gives the whole variable domain SQTIHQWPATLVQPVGSPLSLECTVEGTSNPNLYWYRQAAGRGLQLLFYSVGIGQISSEVPQNLSASRPQDRQFILSSKKLLLSDSGFYLCAWSGAGGRNTIYFGEGSWLTVV.

The J gene is TRBJ2-1, the V gene TRBV13; 8 bases are a match to TRBD1. Germline values: CDR1 PRHDT, CDR2 FYEKMQ (reference sequence). This CDR3 spans 12 amino acids. With V trimmed by 6 bases and J by 12 bases, 7 bases remained unmatched. The CDR3 reads CASSGGQGMQFF. In nucleotides, the CDR3 is TGTGCCAGCAGTGGAGGACAGGGAATGCAGTTCTTC.

The gene calls are TRBV6-5 and TRBJ2-1, with 9 positions matching TRBD1. J lost 7 bases, V lost 3 bases, and 10 bases had no gene match. CDR3 length: 16 amino acids. Per the germline V gene, CDR1 is MNHEY and CDR2 is SVGAGI. CDR3 in DNA: TGTGCCAGCAGTTATGACCGCTCCGGGACAGGGAATGAGCAGTTCTTC. Encoded protein: CASSYDRSGTGNEQFF.

This rearrangement joins TRBV21-1 to TRBJ2-1. TRBV21-1 is labeled a pseudogene. The CDR3 loop spans 13 amino acids. CDR3 DNA sequence: TGTGCCAGCACGGGCGGCGGATACAATGAGCAGTTCTTC. Amino acids: CASTGGGYNEQFF.

V gene TRBV28 combines with J gene TRBJ2-5, with D possibly being TRBD1 (6 bases). Looked up from germline, CDR1 is MDHEN and CDR2 is SYDVKM. V was pared by 3 bases and J by 5 bases, with 13 bases between. This CDR3 has 14 amino acids. CDR3 sequence: CASSFKQGTETQYF. For the CDR3, the DNA is TGTGCCAGCAGTTTCAAACAGGGTACGGAGACCCAGTACTTC.

This chain uses TRBV6-2 or TRBV6-3 with TRBJ1-1, with 7 bases fitting TRBD1. This CDR3 comprises 12 residues. Germline trimming cut 3 bases from V and 14 bases from J; bases unmatched to any gene: 9. Germline CDR1 and CDR2: MNHEY and SVGEGT. This chain's CDR3 is CASSYFDREGFF. The CDR3 DNA sequence: TGTGCCAGCAGTTATTTCGACAGGGAAGGCTTCTTT.

The chain recombines TRBV9 with TRBJ2-1, with a tentative D call TRBD2 (5 bases). Trimming left V 3 bases short and J 8 bases short, with 12 bases between. CDR1 and CDR2 from the germline V gene are SGDLS and YYNGEE. The CDR3 runs 13 residues. This CDR3 is CASSASGGYEQFF. CDR3 in DNA: TGTGCCAGCAGCGCCAGCGGCGGATATGAGCAGTTCTTC. Filled out from reference TRBV9 and TRBJ2-1, the complete variable domain reads DSGVTQTPKHLITATGQRVTLRCSPRSGDLSVYWYQQSLDQGLQFLIQYYNGEERAKGNILERFSAQQFPDLHSELNLSSLELGDSALYFCASSASGGYEQFFGPGTRLTVL.

This clone was recorded a few times. V gene TRBV5-6 combines with J gene TRBJ2-4; TRBD1 matches 8 bases. The CDR3 contains 18 residues. CDR1 is SGHDT and CDR2 is YYEEEE in the germline V gene. J was trimmed by 0 bases and V by 1 base; bases with no gene match: 9. The CDR3, as DNA: TGTGCCAGCAGCTTGTTTAGGACAGGGCGGCGAGCCAAAAACATTCAGTACTTC. Translation gives CASSLFRTGRRAKNIQYF.

With regard to this clone: At one boundary the junction diverges from the germline segment, which might be a read error. The CDR3 is CAGSQEGTVRDTQYF. In DNA form, the CDR3 reads TGCGCCGGCAGCCAAGAAGGGACCGTAAGGGATACGCAGTATTTT. The chain combines TRBV4-3 with TRBJ2-3; D tentatively reads TRBD1 or TRBD2 (5 bases each). Germline assignment: CDR1 LGHNA and CDR2 YSLEER. This CDR3 region has 15 residues.

The CDR3 reads CASSGTGKNYGYTF. CDR3 sequence (DNA): TGTGCCAGCAGTGGTACAGGGAAAAACTATGGCTACACCTTC. The J gene is TRBJ1-2, the V gene TRBV2, with D tentatively TRBD1 (6 bases). With 4 bases removed from V and 2 bases from J, the gap between germline ends came to 11 bases. This CDR3 comprises 14 residues. Per the germline V gene, CDR1 is SNHLY and CDR2 is FYNNEI.

The chain links TRBV9 to TRBJ2-1; 12 bases are a match to TRBD2. The CDR3 contains 15 residues. V was clipped by 5 bases and J by 5 bases; unmatched bases: 5. Per the germline V gene, CDR1 is SGDLS and CDR2 is YYNGEE. The CDR3 protein is CASRASGRADNEQFF. The CDR3 bases are TGTGCCAGCAGAGCTAGCGGGAGGGCAGACAATGAGCAGTTCTTC. Combining the CDR3 with reference TRBV9 and TRBJ2-1 gives the whole variable domain DSGVTQTPKHLITATGQRVTLRCSPRSGDLSVYWYQQSLDQGLQFLIQYYNGEERAKGNILERFSAQQFPDLHSELNLSSLELGDSALYFCASRASGRADNEQFFGPGTRLTVL.

The V call is TRBV28, the J call TRBJ1-1; D gene uncertain. The CDR3 covers 14 residues. Trimming removed 2 bases from V and 0 bases from J, with 7 bases in between. CDR1 and CDR2 (germline): MDHEN, SYDVKM. DNA for the CDR3: TGTGCCAGCAGTTTACCAAGCTTGAACACTGAAGCTTTCTTT. Translated: CASSLPSLNTEAFF.

The rearrangement uses TRBV9 and TRBJ1-2, with D perhaps matching TRBD1 (6 bases). Trimming shortened V by 0 bases and J by 0 bases, and 12 bases separated the two germline ends. This CDR3 comprises 16 residues. In germline, CDR1 is SGDLS, CDR2 YYNGEE. In DNA form, the CDR3 reads TGTGCCAGCAGCGTAGGACAGGCCTTAGCTAACTATGGCTACACCTTC. The encoded protein is CASSVGQALANYGYTF.

This clone was counted once. The chain has TRBV25-1 and TRBJ1-5, with 8 positions matching TRBD1. The CDR3 length is 14 residues. CDR1 MGHDK and CDR2 SYGVNS come from the germline V gene. J was trimmed by 2 bases and V by 6 bases; bases with no gene match: 3. CDR3 sequence (DNA): TGTGCCAGCAGGCCGACAGGGGGCAATCAGCCCCAGCATTTT. The encoded protein is CASRPTGGNQPQHF. The full variable domain, with the rest looked up from reference TRBV25-1 and TRBJ1-5, is EADIYQTPRYLVIGTGKKITLECSQTMGHDKMYWYQQDPGMELHLIHYSYGVNSTEKGDLSSESTVSRIRTEHFPLTLESARPSHTSQYLCASRPTGGNQPQHFGDGTRLSIL.

The V call is TRBV30, the J call TRBJ2-7, with 9 bases identical to TRBD1. The junction had 7 bases not matched to a gene; V was cut back by 2 bases and J by 2 bases. The length of the CDR3 is 15 residues. Germline CDR1 reads GTSNPN; CDR2 reads SVGIG (reference sequence). CDR3 DNA sequence: TGTGCCTGGAGTCTCGACAGGGGGGCAACCTACGAGCAGTACTTC. This codes for CAWSLDRGATYEQYF. Complete variable domain (other parts from reference TRBV30 and TRBJ2-7): SQTIHQWPATLVQPVGSPLSLECTVEGTSNPNLYWYRQAAGRGLQLLFYSVGIGQISSEVPQNLSASRPQDRQFILSSKKLLLSDSGFYLCAWSLDRGATYEQYFGPGTRLTVT.